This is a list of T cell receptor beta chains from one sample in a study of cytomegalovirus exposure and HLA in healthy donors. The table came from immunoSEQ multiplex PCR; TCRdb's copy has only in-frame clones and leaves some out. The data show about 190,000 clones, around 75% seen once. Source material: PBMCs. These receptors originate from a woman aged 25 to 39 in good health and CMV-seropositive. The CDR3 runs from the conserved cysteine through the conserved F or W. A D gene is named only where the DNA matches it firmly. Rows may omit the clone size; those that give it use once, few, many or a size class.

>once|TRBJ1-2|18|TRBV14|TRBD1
CASSADRGPGWLGGSYTF
TGTGCCAGCAGCGCCGACAGGGGGCCCGGCTGGCTGGGCGGGAGCTACACCTTC
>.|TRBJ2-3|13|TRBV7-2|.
CASSLLGTDTQYF
TGTGCCAGCAGCTTACTCGGCACAGATACGCAGTATTTT
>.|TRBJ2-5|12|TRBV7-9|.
CSSSLGSETQYF
TGTTCCAGCAGCTTAGGTTCGGAGACCCAGTACTTC
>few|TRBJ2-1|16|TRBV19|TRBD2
CASSIDGRGVYNEQFF
TGTGCCAGTAGTATAGATGGGCGGGGGGTTTACAATGAGCAGTTCTTC
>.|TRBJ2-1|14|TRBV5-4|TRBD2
CASSPAGAYNEQFF
TGTGCCAGCAGCCCGGCGGGAGCCTACAATGAGCAGTTCTTC
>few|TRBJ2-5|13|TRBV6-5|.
CASSDNTGGTQYF
TGTGCCAGCAGTGATAACACCGGAGGGACCCAGTACTTC
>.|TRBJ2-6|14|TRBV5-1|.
CATSSRGGANVLTF
TGCGCCACATCCAGCAGGGGTGGGGCCAACGTCCTGACTTTC
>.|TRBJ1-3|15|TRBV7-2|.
CASSMTGRSGNTIYF
TGTGCCAGCAGCATGACAGGACGCTCTGGAAACACCATATATTTT
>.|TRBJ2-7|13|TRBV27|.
CASARSKGYEQYF
TGTGCCAGCGCCCGTTCCAAGGGGTACGAGCAGTACTTC
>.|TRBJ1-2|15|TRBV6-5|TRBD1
CASSYSTGATLGYTF
TGTGCCAGCAGTTACTCTACAGGGGCGACCTTGGGCTACACCTTC